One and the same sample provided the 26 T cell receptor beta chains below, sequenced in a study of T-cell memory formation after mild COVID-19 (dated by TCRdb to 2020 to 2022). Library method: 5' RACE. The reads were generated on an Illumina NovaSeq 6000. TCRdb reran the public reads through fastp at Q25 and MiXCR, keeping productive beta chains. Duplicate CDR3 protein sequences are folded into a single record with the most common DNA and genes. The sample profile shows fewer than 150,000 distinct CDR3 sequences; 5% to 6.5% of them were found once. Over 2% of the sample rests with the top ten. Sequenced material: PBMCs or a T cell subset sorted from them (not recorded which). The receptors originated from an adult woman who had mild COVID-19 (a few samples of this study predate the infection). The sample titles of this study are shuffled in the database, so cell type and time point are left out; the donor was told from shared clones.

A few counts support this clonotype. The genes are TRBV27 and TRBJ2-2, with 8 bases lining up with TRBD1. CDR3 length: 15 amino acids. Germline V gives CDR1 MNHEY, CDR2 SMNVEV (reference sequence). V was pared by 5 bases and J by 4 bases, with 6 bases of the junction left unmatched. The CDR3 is CASSGQTGGTGELFF. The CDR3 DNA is TGTGCCAGCAGTGGCCAAACAGGGGGCACCGGGGAGCTGTTTTTT.

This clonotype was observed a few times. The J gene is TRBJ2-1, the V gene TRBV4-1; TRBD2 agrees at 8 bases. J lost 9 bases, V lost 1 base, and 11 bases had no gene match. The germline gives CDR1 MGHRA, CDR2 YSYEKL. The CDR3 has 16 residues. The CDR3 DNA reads TGCGCCAGCAGCCAAGCCGTTGCCGGGACTAGTCTTGAGCAGTTCTTC. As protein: CASSQAVAGTSLEQFF.

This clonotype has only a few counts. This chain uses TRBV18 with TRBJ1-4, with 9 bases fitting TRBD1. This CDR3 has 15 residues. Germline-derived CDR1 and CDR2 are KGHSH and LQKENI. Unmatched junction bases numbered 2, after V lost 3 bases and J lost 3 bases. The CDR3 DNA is TGTGCCAGCTCACCTCGACAGGGGGCTAATGAAAAACTGTTTTTT. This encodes CASSPRQGANEKLFF.

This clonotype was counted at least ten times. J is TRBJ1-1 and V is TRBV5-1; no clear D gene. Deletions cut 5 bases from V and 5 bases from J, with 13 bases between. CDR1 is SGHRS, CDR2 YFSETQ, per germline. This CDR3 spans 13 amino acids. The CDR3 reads CASRPGPGTEAFF. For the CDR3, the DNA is TGCGCCAGCAGACCTGGACCGGGGACTGAAGCTTTCTTT. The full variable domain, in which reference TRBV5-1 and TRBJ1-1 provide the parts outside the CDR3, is KAGVTQTPRYLIKTRGQQVTLSCSPISGHRSVSWYQQTPGQGLQFLFEYFSETQRNKGNFPGRFSGRQFSNSRSEMNVSTLELGDSALYLCASRPGPGTEAFFGQGTRLTVV.

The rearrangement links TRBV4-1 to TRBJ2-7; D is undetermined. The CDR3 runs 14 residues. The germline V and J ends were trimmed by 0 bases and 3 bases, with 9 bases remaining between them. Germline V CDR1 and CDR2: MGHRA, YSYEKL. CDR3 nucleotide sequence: TGCGCCAGCAGCCAAGATCTTCCGGACTACGAGCAGTACTTC. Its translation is CASSQDLPDYEQYF.

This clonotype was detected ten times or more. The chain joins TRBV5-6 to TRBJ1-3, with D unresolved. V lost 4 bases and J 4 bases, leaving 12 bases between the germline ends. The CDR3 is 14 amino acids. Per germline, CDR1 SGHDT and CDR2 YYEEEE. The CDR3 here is CASSGDLSGNTIYF. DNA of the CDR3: TGTGCCAGCAGCGGCGATCTCTCAGGAAACACCATATATTTT.

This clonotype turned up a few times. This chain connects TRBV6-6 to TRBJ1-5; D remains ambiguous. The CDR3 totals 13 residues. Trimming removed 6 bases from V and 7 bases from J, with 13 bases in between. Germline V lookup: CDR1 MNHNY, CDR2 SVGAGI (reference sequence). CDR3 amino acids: CASRISTPQPQHF. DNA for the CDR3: TGTGCCAGCAGAATCTCCACACCCCAGCCCCAGCATTTT.

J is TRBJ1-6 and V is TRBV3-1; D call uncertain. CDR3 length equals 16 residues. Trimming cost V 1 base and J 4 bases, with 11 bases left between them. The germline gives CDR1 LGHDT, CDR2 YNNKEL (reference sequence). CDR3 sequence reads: CASSQGLTGYNSPLHF. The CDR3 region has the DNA TGTGCCAGCAGCCAAGGACTTACGGGATATAATTCACCCCTCCACTTT. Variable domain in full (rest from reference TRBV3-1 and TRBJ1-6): DTAVSQTPKYLVTQMGNDKSIKCEQNLGHDTMYWYKQDSKKFLKIMFSYNNKELIINETVPNRFSPKSPDKAHLNLHINSLELGDSAVYFCASSQGLTGYNSPLHFGNGTRLTVT.

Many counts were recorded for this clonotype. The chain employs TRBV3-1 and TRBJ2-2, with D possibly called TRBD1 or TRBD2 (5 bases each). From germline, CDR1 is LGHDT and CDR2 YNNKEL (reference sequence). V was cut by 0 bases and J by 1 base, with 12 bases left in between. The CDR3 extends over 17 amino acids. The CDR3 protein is CASSQDPRGLNTGELFF. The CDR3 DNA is TGTGCCAGCAGCCAAGACCCCCGGGGCTTGAACACCGGGGAGCTGTTTTTT.

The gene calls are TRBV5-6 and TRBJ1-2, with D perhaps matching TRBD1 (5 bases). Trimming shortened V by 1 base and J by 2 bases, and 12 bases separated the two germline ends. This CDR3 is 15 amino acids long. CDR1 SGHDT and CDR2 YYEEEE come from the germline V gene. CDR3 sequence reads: CASSLPRVLNYGYTF. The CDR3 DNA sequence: TGTGCCAGCAGCTTGCCCAGGGTTTTGAACTATGGCTACACCTTC.

As DNA, the CDR3 is TGTGCCAGCTCACCACAGGACTCCAACTATGGCTACACCTTC. It encodes CASSPQDSNYGYTF. V is TRBV18 and J is TRBJ1-2; D uncertain. The germline V gene encodes CDR1 KGHSH and CDR2 LQKENI. Between the trimmed V and J ends, which lost 1 base and 2 bases, there was a span of 8 bases. The CDR3 runs 14 residues. The full variable domain, rest sourced from reference TRBV18 and TRBJ1-2, is NAGVMQNPRHLVRRRGQEARLRCSPMKGHSHVYWYRQLPEEGLKFMVYLQKENIIDESGMPKERFSAEFPKEGPSILRIQQVVRGDSAAYFCASSPQDSNYGYTFGSGTRLTVV.

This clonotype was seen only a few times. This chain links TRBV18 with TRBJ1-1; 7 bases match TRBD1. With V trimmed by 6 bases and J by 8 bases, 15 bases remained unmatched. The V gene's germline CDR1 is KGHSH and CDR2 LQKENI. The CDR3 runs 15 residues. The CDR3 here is CASSERQGPTEEAFF. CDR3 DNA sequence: TGTGCCAGCTCGGAGAGACAGGGCCCTACGGAGGAAGCTTTCTTT. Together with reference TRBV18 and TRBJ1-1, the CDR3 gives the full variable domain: NAGVMQNPRHLVRRRGQEARLRCSPMKGHSHVYWYRQLPEEGLKFMVYLQKENIIDESGMPKERFSAEFPKEGPSILRIQQVVRGDSAAYFCASSERQGPTEEAFFGQGTRLTVV.

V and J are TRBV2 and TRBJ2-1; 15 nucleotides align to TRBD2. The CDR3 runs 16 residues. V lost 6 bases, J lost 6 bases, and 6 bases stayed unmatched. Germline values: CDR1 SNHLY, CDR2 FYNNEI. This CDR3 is CASRPGLAGGSNEQFF. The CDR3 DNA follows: TGTGCCAGCAGGCCCGGACTAGCGGGGGGGTCCAATGAGCAGTTCTTC.

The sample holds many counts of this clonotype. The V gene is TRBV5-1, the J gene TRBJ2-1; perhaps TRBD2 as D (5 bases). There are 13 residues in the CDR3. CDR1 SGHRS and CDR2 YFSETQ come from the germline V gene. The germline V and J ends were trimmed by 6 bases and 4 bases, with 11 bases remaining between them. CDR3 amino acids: CASTLGSYNEQFF. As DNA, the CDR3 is TGCGCCAGCACACTAGGTTCTTACAATGAGCAGTTCTTC. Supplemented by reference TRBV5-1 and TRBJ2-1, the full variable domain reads KAGVTQTPRYLIKTRGQQVTLSCSPISGHRSVSWYQQTPGQGLQFLFEYFSETQRNKGNFPGRFSGRQFSNSRSEMNVSTLELGDSALYLCASTLGSYNEQFFGPGTRLTVL.

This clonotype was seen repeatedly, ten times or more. CDR3 protein: CASSFLLAYEQYF. In DNA, the CDR3 is TGTGCCAGCAGTTTTTTGCTGGCCTACGAGCAGTACTTC. The chain uses TRBV12-3 or TRBV12-4 and TRBJ2-7; no clear D. With 3 bases removed from V and 2 bases from J, the gap between germline ends came to 8 bases. The CDR3 is 13 amino acids.

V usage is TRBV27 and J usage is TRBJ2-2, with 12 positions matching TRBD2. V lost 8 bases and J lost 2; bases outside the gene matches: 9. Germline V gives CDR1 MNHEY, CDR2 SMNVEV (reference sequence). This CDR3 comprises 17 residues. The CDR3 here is CASCATSGRPNTGELFF. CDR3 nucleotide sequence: TGTGCCAGCTGTGCGACTAGCGGGAGACCAAACACCGGGGAGCTGTTTTTT.

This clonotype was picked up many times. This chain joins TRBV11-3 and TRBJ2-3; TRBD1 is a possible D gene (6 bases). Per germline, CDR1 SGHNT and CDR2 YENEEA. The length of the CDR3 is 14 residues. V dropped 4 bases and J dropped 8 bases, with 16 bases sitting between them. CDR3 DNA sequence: TGTGCCAGCAGCTCGGACACTATAGGGGGTACGCAGTATTTT. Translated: CASSSDTIGGTQYF.

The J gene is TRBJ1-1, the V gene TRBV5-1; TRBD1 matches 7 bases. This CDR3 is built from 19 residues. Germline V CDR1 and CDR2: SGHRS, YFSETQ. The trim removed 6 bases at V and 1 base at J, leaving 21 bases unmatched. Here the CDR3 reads CASTDPTRQGNVRNTEAFF. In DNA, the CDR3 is TGCGCCAGCACCGACCCTACTCGACAGGGAAATGTGCGGAACACTGAAGCTTTCTTT.

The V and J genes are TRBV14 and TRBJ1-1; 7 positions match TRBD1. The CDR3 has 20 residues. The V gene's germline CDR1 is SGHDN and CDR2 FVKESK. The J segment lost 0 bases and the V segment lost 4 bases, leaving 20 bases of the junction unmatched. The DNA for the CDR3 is TGTGCCAGCAGCCCGCCCCCGCGTTGGGGCCGACAGGGACTGAACACTGAAGCTTTCTTT. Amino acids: CASSPPPRWGRQGLNTEAFF.

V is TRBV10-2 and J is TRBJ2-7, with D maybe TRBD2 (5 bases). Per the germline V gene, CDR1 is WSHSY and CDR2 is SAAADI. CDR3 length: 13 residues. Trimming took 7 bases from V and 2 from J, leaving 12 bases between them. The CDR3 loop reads CASNPGMAYEQYF. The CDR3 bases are TGCGCCAGCAACCCGGGGATGGCCTACGAGCAGTACTTC.

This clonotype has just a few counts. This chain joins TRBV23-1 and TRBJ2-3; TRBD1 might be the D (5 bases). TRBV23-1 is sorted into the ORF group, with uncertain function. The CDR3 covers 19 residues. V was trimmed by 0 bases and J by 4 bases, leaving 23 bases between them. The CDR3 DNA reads TGCGCCAGCAGTCAATCTGGCTTCCTAGGCCTAATAGGGGCAGATACGCAGTATTTT. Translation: CASSQSGFLGLIGADTQYF.

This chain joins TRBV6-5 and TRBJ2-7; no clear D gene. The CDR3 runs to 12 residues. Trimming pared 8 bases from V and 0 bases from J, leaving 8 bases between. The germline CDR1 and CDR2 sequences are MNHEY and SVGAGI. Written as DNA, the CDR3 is TGTGCCAGCTCCGCGGACTCCTACGAGCAGTACTTC. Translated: CASSADSYEQYF.

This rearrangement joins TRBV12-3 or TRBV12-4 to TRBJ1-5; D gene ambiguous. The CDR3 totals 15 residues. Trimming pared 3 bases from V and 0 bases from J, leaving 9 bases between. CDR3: CASSLKLYSNQPQHF. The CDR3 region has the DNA TGTGCCAGCAGTTTGAAGCTTTATAGCAATCAGCCCCAGCATTTT.

CDR3 sequence: CASSFWVSQPQHF. DNA for the CDR3: TGTGCCAGCAGCTTCTGGGTTTCTCAGCCCCAGCATTTT. The chain recombines TRBV7-2 with TRBJ1-5; D call uncertain. The CDR3 is 13 residues long. Trimming took off 3 bases at V and 6 bases at J, with 9 bases between the two ends. Looked up from germline, CDR1 is SGHTA and CDR2 is FQGNSA.

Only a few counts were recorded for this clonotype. In nucleotides, the CDR3 is TGTGCCAGCAGCTTAACCTTTGATAACACCGGGGAGCTGTTTTTT. Amino acid sequence: CASSLTFDNTGELFF. V is TRBV7-3 and J is TRBJ2-2, with D unresolved. Trimming shortened V by 0 bases and J by 2 bases, and 7 bases separated the two germline ends. CDR3 length equals 15 residues. The germline CDR1 and CDR2 sequences are SGHTA and FQGTGA.

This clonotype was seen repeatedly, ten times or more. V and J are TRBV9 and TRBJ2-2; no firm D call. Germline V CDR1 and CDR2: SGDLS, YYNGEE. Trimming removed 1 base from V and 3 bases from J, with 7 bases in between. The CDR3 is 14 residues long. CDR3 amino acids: CASSVSGHTGELFF. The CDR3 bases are TGTGCCAGCAGCGTATCGGGCCACACCGGGGAGCTGTTTTTT.